This T cell receptor (beta chain) was observed in a study of OX40 agonist ivuxolimab in advanced cancers. Study at large: An agonistic human IgG2 monoclonal antibody against OX40 (CD134) was given. General observations from the study: The study found among the lowest clonal expansion in partial responders at 0.1-3.0 mg/kg.

Generated by immunoSEQ multiplex PCR, the TCRdb table keeps only in-frame clones and is missing some. Seen here are about 67,000 clones, 91% observed once, and the top ten hold around 2.2%. Germline V gene lookup returns CDR1 SNHLY and CDR2 FYNNEI. The trim removed 9 bases at V and 6 bases at J, leaving 9 bases unmatched. The length of the CDR3 is 15 residues. Turning to this clone: The antigen is undetermined.

This sequence joins TRBV2 and TRBJ2-1; TRBD2 agrees at 12 bases. The source was CD4+ or CD8+ T cells sorted from blood, collected in a trial of the OX40 agonist ivuxolimab. The TCR comes from an adult with an advanced solid tumor such as melanoma, head and neck, liver or kidney cancer. The CDR3 sequence is CASIKLAGGGNEQFF. CDR3 bases: TGTGCCAGTATAAAACTAGCGGGAGGTGGCAATGAGCAGTTCTTC.